The 24 T cell receptor beta chains presented below share a single source sample, sequenced in a study of T cells after yellow fever vaccination. TCRdb re-called the 5' RACE reads through MiXCR, storing one row per CDR3 protein. The sample includes approximately 170,000 distinct CDR3 sequences, 9.5% to 11% of them seen just once. The sample consisted of CD8+ T cells sorted from PBMCs, taken 15 days after the yellow fever booster vaccination. The source is a man aged 18 to 30 who received the YFV17D yellow fever vaccine.

A few counts support this clonotype. The chain carries TRBV12-3 or TRBV12-4 and TRBJ2-2; D uncertain. V dropped 5 bases and J dropped 4 bases, with 5 bases sitting between them. This CDR3 region has 12 residues. In DNA, the CDR3 is TGTGCCAGCAGTGGGCCCACCGGGGAGCTGTTTTTT. It translates to CASSGPTGELFF.

This clonotype was observed at least ten times. CDR3 in amino acids: CASSPKETQYF. For the CDR3, the DNA is TGTGCCAGCAGCCCTAAAGAGACCCAGTACTTC. The V call is TRBV7-2, the J call TRBJ2-5; D remains ambiguous. With 5 bases removed from V and 3 bases from J, the gap between germline ends came to 4 bases. There are 11 residues in the CDR3. Germline assignment: CDR1 SGHTA and CDR2 FQGNSA.

This clonotype came up a few times. This chain joins TRBV7-9 and TRBJ2-3; 11 bases are shared with TRBD2. Per the germline V gene, CDR1 is SEHNR and CDR2 is FQNEAQ (reference sequence). V was clipped by 1 base and J by 6 bases; unmatched bases: 6. This CDR3 has 16 amino acids. The CDR3 DNA is TGTGCCAGCAGCTTAGTTGCTAGCGGGGGGCTCGATACGCAGTATTTT. Its protein is CASSLVASGGLDTQYF.

The sample holds many counts of this clonotype. V and J are TRBV4-3 and TRBJ1-6; 10 bases match TRBD1. The CDR3 extends over 15 amino acids. The germline V gene has CDR1 LGHNA and CDR2 YSLEER. V was clipped by 3 bases and J by 7 bases; unmatched bases: 3. The DNA of the CDR3 is TGCGCCAGCAGCCAGGGGACAGGGGTCAATTCACCCCTCCACTTT. Translated: CASSQGTGVNSPLHF.

The V gene is TRBV7-9, the J gene TRBJ2-2; D may be TRBD1 (5 bases). The CDR3 length is 14 residues. Per the germline V gene, CDR1 is SEHNR and CDR2 is FQNEAQ (reference sequence). V lost 5 bases and J 3 bases, leaving 10 bases between the germline ends. CDR3 nucleotides: TGTGCCAGCAGCGACAGTACAGACACCGGGGAGCTGTTTTTT. Translating it yields CASSDSTDTGELFF.

The chain is built from TRBV12-3 or TRBV12-4 and TRBJ2-2; D call uncertain. V lost 6 bases and J 3 bases, leaving 14 bases between the germline ends. The CDR3 is 15 amino acids. CDR3 sequence: CASRSAVGDTGELFF. CDR3 DNA sequence: TGTGCCAGCAGGTCGGCGGTGGGCGACACCGGGGAGCTGTTTTTT.

Ten or more counts support this clonotype. V usage is TRBV27 and J usage is TRBJ2-7; TRBD1 might be the D (6 bases). Germline CDR1 and CDR2: MNHEY and SMNVEV (reference sequence). Trimming cost V 3 bases and J 2 bases, with 8 bases left between them. The CDR3 extends over 13 amino acids. The CDR3 reads CASSLRGTYEQYF. CDR3 sequence (DNA): TGTGCCAGCAGTTTGAGGGGGACCTACGAGCAGTACTTC.

In its sample, this clonotype was seen a few times. The chain has TRBV29-1 and TRBJ2-7, with D tentatively TRBD1 (7 bases). The CDR3 runs 14 residues. V shed 5 bases and J shed 3 bases, with 17 bases lying between them. In germline, CDR1 is SQVTM, CDR2 ANQGSEA. In DNA, the CDR3 is TGCAGCGTTTATGACAAGCAGGGGGGCTACGAGCAGTACTTC. It yields the protein CSVYDKQGGYEQYF.

CDR3 bases: TGCGCCAGCCATTTTCGAGGGGGGCCGACCGGGGAGCTGTTTTTT. It is translated as CASHFRGGPTGELFF. The chain is built from TRBV4-1 and TRBJ2-2, with D perhaps given as TRBD1 or TRBD2 (6 bases each). Germline CDR1 is MGHRA and CDR2 is YSYEKL. This CDR3 is 15 amino acids long. Trimming removed 8 bases from V and 5 bases from J, with 18 bases in between.

This clonotype has more than one count but fewer than ten. V is TRBV7-6 and J is TRBJ2-7; D might be TRBD1 (6 bases). This CDR3 has 14 residues. CDR1 SGHVS and CDR2 FNYEAQ come from the germline V gene. With 4 bases removed from V and 2 bases from J, the gap between germline ends came to 12 bases. CDR3 sequence reads: CASSWGRGPYEQYF. CDR3 DNA: TGTGCCAGCAGCTGGGGGCGCGGTCCCTACGAGCAGTACTTC.

This chain joins TRBV4-1 and TRBJ2-7, with 10 positions matching TRBD1. This CDR3 has 16 amino acids. CDR1 and CDR2 from the germline V gene are MGHRA and YSYEKL. V shed 3 bases, J shed 2 bases, and the junction held 7 bases outside the gene matches. Here the CDR3 reads CASSHASGTGAYEQYF. CDR3 coding DNA: TGCGCCAGCAGCCATGCCTCCGGGACAGGGGCCTACGAGCAGTACTTC.

Only a few counts were recorded for this clonotype. V usage is TRBV10-3 and J usage is TRBJ2-5, with 9 bases fitting TRBD2. The CDR3 has 15 amino acids. The junction had 11 bases not matched to a gene; V was cut back by 10 bases and J by 2 bases. The V gene's germline CDR1 is ENHRY and CDR2 SYGVKD. DNA of the CDR3: TGTGCCACCCTAGGGCCGACTAGCGGACAAGAGACCCAGTACTTC. Protein: CATLGPTSGQETQYF.

This clonotype appeared a few times. The chain uses TRBV11-1 and TRBJ2-3; TRBD2 matches 8 bases. This CDR3 contains 16 residues. V lost 5 bases to trimming and J lost 4 bases; unmatched junction nucleotides: 11. Germline V gene data show CDR1 as SGHAT and CDR2 as FQDESV (reference sequence). CDR3 residues: CASSPRGGLVPDTQYF. The CDR3 DNA follows: TGTGCCAGCAGCCCCCGGGGGGGCTTGGTTCCAGATACGCAGTATTTT.

The chain recombines TRBV4-1 with TRBJ2-5; 7 bases line up with TRBD2. The germline CDR1 and CDR2 sequences are MGHRA and YSYEKL. After removal of 0 bases from V and 2 bases from J, the junction contained 9 bases not matched to a gene. The CDR3 length is 17 residues. CDR3 DNA sequence: TGCGCCAGCAGCCAAGATCGGGACTACCAAGAACAAGAGACCCAGTACTTC. Encoded protein: CASSQDRDYQEQETQYF.

This chain uses TRBV19 with TRBJ1-1; D call uncertain. The length of the CDR3 is 15 residues. Trimming stripped 7 bases from V and 8 bases from J, with 23 bases between. Germline V gene sequence: CDR1 LNHDA, CDR2 SQIVND (reference sequence). CDR3 coding DNA: TGTGCCAGTACCCCCACGGCCGGAGACGCGTCGGAAGCTTTCTTT. This encodes CASTPTAGDASEAFF.

This clonotype has only a few counts. The genes are TRBV6-5 and TRBJ1-2, with 7 bases aligning to TRBD1. This CDR3 has 13 residues. V lost 3 bases and J lost 9; bases outside the gene matches: 7. The germline gives CDR1 MNHEY, CDR2 SVGAGI. The CDR3 DNA is TGTGCCAGCAGTTATCCAGGGGGAGAAAGCTACACCTTC. Protein sequence: CASSYPGGESYTF.

This chain connects TRBV19 to TRBJ2-1; tentative D call: TRBD1 (6 bases). V lost 5 bases, J lost 1 base, and 12 bases lay in between. The germline gives CDR1 LNHDA, CDR2 SQIVND (reference sequence). This CDR3 has 15 amino acids. CDR3 region: CASSPTDSSYNEQFF. In DNA, the CDR3 is TGTGCCAGTAGTCCCACGGACAGTTCCTACAATGAGCAGTTCTTC.

This chain links TRBV4-3 with TRBJ1-1; TRBD1 matches 8 bases. In germline, CDR1 is LGHNA, CDR2 YSLEER. The CDR3 length is 15 residues. Trimming cost V 4 bases and J 0 bases; bases outside gene matches: 4. The CDR3 region has the DNA TGCGCCAGCAGCCGTCGACAGGGGCTGAACACTGAAGCTTTCTTT. Its protein product is CASSRRQGLNTEAFF.

The chain couples TRBV7-9 to TRBJ1-5; D gene unclear. V lost 3 bases to trimming and J lost 3 bases, with 9 bases between them. The length of the CDR3 is 14 residues. Germline CDR1 reads SEHNR; CDR2 reads FQNEAQ (reference sequence). CDR3 DNA: TGTGCCAGCAGCTTCGGTCGGGACAATCAGCCCCAGCATTTT. This gives the protein CASSFGRDNQPQHF.

Only a few counts were recorded for this clonotype. This rearrangement joins TRBV3-1 to TRBJ2-2; D perhaps matches TRBD2 (5 bases). Trimming removed 3 bases at V and 3 bases at J, with 5 bases between. CDR3 length: 13 amino acids. The V gene's germline CDR1 is LGHDT and CDR2 YNNKEL (reference sequence). The CDR3 sequence is CASSHGDTGELFF. For the CDR3, the DNA is TGTGCCAGCAGCCACGGGGACACCGGGGAGCTGTTTTTT.

The chain combines TRBV6-5 with TRBJ1-1; D unclear. CDR1 is MNHEY and CDR2 is SVGAGI in the germline V gene. Trimming stripped 2 bases from V and 4 bases from J, with 14 bases between. This CDR3 has 15 residues. The CDR3 sequence: CASSYLMGVSTEAFF. CDR3 DNA: TGTGCCAGCAGTTACCTCATGGGTGTGAGCACTGAAGCTTTCTTT.

This clonotype was seen many times. The chain carries TRBV7-2 and TRBJ2-7; 7 bases match TRBD1. Germline CDR1 SGHTA, CDR2 FQGNSA. The J segment lost 6 bases and the V segment lost 5 bases, leaving 4 bases of the junction unmatched. The CDR3 has 12 residues. CDR3 residues: CASSETGFEQYV. The CDR3 DNA reads as TGTGCCAGCAGCGAGACAGGGTTCGAGCAGTACGTC.

The chain recombines TRBV18 with TRBJ1-2; D is perhaps TRBD1 (5 bases). The V gene lost 5 bases and the J gene lost 2 bases, with 18 bases spanning the gap. CDR1 KGHSH and CDR2 LQKENI come from the germline V gene. This CDR3 has 16 amino acids. The chain's CDR3 is CASSGETWGDNYGYTF. In DNA, the CDR3 is TGTGCCAGCTCAGGGGAGACCTGGGGGGACAACTATGGCTACACCTTC.

The chain joins TRBV12-3 or TRBV12-4 to TRBJ1-1, with unresolved D. This CDR3 spans 14 amino acids. V was shortened by 1 base and J by 3 bases, with 9 bases between the two germline ends. CDR3 amino acids: CASSLGPVDTEAFF. The CDR3 nucleotides read TGTGCCAGCAGTTTAGGCCCGGTTGACACTGAAGCTTTCTTT.